The clone carrying this T cell receptor (beta chain) was seen more than once but under ten times. The J segment lost 6 bases and the V segment lost 2 bases, leaving 9 bases of the junction unmatched. This CDR3 has 16 residues. CDR1 and CDR2 from the germline V gene are LNHNV and YYDKDF (reference sequence). The repertoire was sequenced with immunoSEQ multiplex PCR; TCRdb's copy has only in-frame clones and lacks some. Found here are more than 55,000 clones, around three quarters of them singletons; the top ten hold more than 25%. The sample is drawn from a study of blood T cell repertoires in COVID-19. Study in general: Collection of acute and convalescent COVID-19 samples took place in the United States, Italy and Spain. The cDNA or gDNA used as material had been derived from T cells, B-cell-depleted T cells, or PBMCs.

This TCR was recovered from a human donor in a cohort sampled during active COVID-19. Specimen: peripheral blood. The gene calls are TRBV15 and TRBJ2-1; 8 nucleotides line up with TRBD2. For the CDR3, the DNA is TGTGCCACCAGCAGACTCCGGGAGGGCCGGGGCAATGAGCAGTTCTTC. This encodes CATSRLREGRGNEQFF.